The rows below give T cell receptor beta chains drawn from one sample of a study of Ad26.COV2.S vaccination and SARS-CoV-2 variants. TCRdb's table, derived via immunoSEQ multiplex PCR, lists solely in-frame clones and lacks some. The repertoire holds around 450,000 clones, roughly nine tenths seen once, with approximately 2.5% in the top ten. Specimen: peripheral blood, collected in a trial of Ad26.COV2.S vaccine versus placebo. The receptors come from a person between 18 and 65 years old who received the Ad26.COV2.S COVID-19 vaccine or a placebo. Both conserved end residues are part of each CDR3. The D gene is left open where the match is weak. Where a row states a size, it is once, few, many or the class of an expanded clone; other rows omit it.

CDR3 DNA: TGTGCCAGTAGTATTTCGTTCGGGGCGTACGAGCAGTACTTC
CDR3 protein: CASSISFGAYEQYF
J gene: TRBJ2-7
D gene: .
V gene: TRBV19
clone size: .

CDR3 DNA: TGTGCCAGCAGCTTAGACCAGCGGGTCACAGATACGCAGTATTTT
CDR3 protein: CASSLDQRVTDTQYF
J gene: TRBJ2-3
D gene: .
V gene: TRBV11-3
clone size: .

CDR3 DNA: TGTGCCAGCAGCTTGGCACAGGGGGTGGGCACAGATACGCAGTATTTT
CDR3 protein: CASSLAQGVGTDTQYF
J gene: TRBJ2-3
D gene: TRBD1
V gene: TRBV11-3
clone size: .

CDR3 DNA: TGTGCCAGCAGCAGGGGGCTGGGCAATCAGCCCCAGCATTTT
CDR3 protein: CASSRGLGNQPQHF
J gene: TRBJ1-5
D gene: TRBD1
V gene: TRBV7-9
clone size: .

CDR3 DNA: TGCGCCAGCAGCCCGGGACAGGGCAGCTACGAGCAGTACTTC
CDR3 protein: CASSPGQGSYEQYF
J gene: TRBJ2-7
D gene: TRBD1
V gene: TRBV5-1
clone size: .

CDR3 DNA: TGTGCCAGCAGTCCAGGGGGTAAGTACAATGAGCAGTTCTTC
CDR3 protein: CASSPGGKYNEQFF
J gene: TRBJ2-1
D gene: TRBD1
V gene: TRBV28
clone size: .

CDR3 DNA: TGTGCCAGCAGCTTGTTAAGGGGAAGCTCCTATAATTCACCCCTCCACTTT
CDR3 protein: CASSLLRGSSYNSPLHF
J gene: TRBJ1-6
D gene: .
V gene: TRBV11-3
clone size: .

CDR3 DNA: TGTGCCAGCAGCTCTTGGGAGCAGACTGAAGCTTTCTTT
CDR3 protein: CASSSWEQTEAFF
J gene: TRBJ1-1
D gene: .
V gene: TRBV7-2
clone size: once

CDR3 DNA: TGTGCCTTCCAACCGGGACAGTCGACAGATACGCAGTATTTT
CDR3 protein: CAFQPGQSTDTQYF
J gene: TRBJ2-3
D gene: TRBD1
V gene: TRBV30
clone size: .

CDR3 DNA: TGCGCCAGCAGCTTCGGGAACAACGAAGCTTTCTTT
CDR3 protein: CASSFGNNEAFF
J gene: TRBJ1-1
D gene: .
V gene: TRBV5-1
clone size: .

CDR3 DNA: TGTGCCAGCAGAGCAGATGGGGTGAACACTGAAGCTTTCTTT
CDR3 protein: CASRADGVNTEAFF
J gene: TRBJ1-1
D gene: .
V gene: TRBV6-5
clone size: .

CDR3 DNA: TGCAGTGCTAGTTCGGGACAGGGGATCGAGCAGTACTTC
CDR3 protein: CSASSGQGIEQYF
J gene: TRBJ2-7
D gene: TRBD1
V gene: TRBV20-1
clone size: .

CDR3 DNA: TGCAGCGTTGAACCTGGGAACACGCAGTATTTT
CDR3 protein: CSVEPGNTQYF
J gene: TRBJ2-3
D gene: .
V gene: TRBV29-1
clone size: .

CDR3 DNA: TGTGCCAGCAGAACCCGACTCCCTTCGTCAGGGTCCCTCCACTTT
CDR3 protein: CASRTRLPSSGSLHF
J gene: TRBJ1-6
D gene: .
V gene: TRBV27
clone size: .

CDR3 DNA: TGTGCCAGTCTGAGCGCTATAGAAGGAGAGACCCAGTACTTC
CDR3 protein: CASLSAIEGETQYF
J gene: TRBJ2-5
D gene: .
V gene: TRBV19
clone size: .

CDR3 DNA: TGTGCCAGCAGCCCAGATGCGGGAGATACGCAGTATTTT
CDR3 protein: CASSPDAGDTQYF
J gene: TRBJ2-3
D gene: .
V gene: TRBV7-9
clone size: .

CDR3 DNA: TGTGCCAGCTCACCAGGACAGGTTGAAAAACTGTTTTTT
CDR3 protein: CASSPGQVEKLFF
J gene: TRBJ1-4
D gene: TRBD1
V gene: TRBV18
clone size: .

CDR3 DNA: TGTGCCAGCAGTTACTCGTGGTACGGTCAGCCCCAGCATTTT
CDR3 protein: CASSYSWYGQPQHF
J gene: TRBJ1-5
D gene: .
V gene: TRBV6-5
clone size: .

CDR3 DNA: TGTGCCAGCAGCGACACCCGGGACCGACAAGAGACCCAGTACTTC
CDR3 protein: CASSDTRDRQETQYF
J gene: TRBJ2-5
D gene: .
V gene: TRBV6-5
clone size: .

CDR3 DNA: TGTGCCAGCTCACCAGGAGTAACTAACTATGGCTACACCTTC
CDR3 protein: CASSPGVTNYGYTF
J gene: TRBJ1-2
D gene: .
V gene: TRBV18
clone size: .

CDR3 DNA: TGTGCCAGCGAGACCGGGACAACGGATGAAAAACTGTTTTTT
CDR3 protein: CASETGTTDEKLFF
J gene: TRBJ1-4
D gene: .
V gene: TRBV7-9
clone size: .

CDR3 DNA: TGCAGCGTTGAAGAGTCGGGTACAGGTATCCACGAGCAGTACTTC
CDR3 protein: CSVEESGTGIHEQYF
J gene: TRBJ2-7
D gene: .
V gene: TRBV29-1
clone size: .

CDR3 DNA: TGTGCCAGCAGTTACCGTAGGGTCCCCTATGGCTACACCTTC
CDR3 protein: CASSYRRVPYGYTF
J gene: TRBJ1-2
D gene: .
V gene: TRBV6-5
clone size: .

CDR3 DNA: TGTGCCAGCAGCGGGGCTCGGGACAGGGGAGAGCAGTTCTTC
CDR3 protein: CASSGARDRGEQFF
J gene: TRBJ2-1
D gene: TRBD1
V gene: TRBV11-2
clone size: .

CDR3 DNA: TGTGCCAGCAGCGCTGGGTCTATCTCTGGAAACACCATATATTTT
CDR3 protein: CASSAGSISGNTIYF
J gene: TRBJ1-3
D gene: .
V gene: TRBV7-2
clone size: .

CDR3 DNA: TGTGCCAGCAGTCCCCAGGGGACGGGTAATCAGCCCCAGCATTTT
CDR3 protein: CASSPQGTGNQPQHF
J gene: TRBJ1-5
D gene: .
V gene: TRBV6-5
clone size: .

CDR3 DNA: TGTGCCAGCAGCCCAGGGGACACTGAAGCTTTCTTT
CDR3 protein: CASSPGDTEAFF
J gene: TRBJ1-1
D gene: .
V gene: TRBV7-9
clone size: .

CDR3 DNA: TGTGCCAGCAGCATGTACAGGGACAACGAGCAGTACTTC
CDR3 protein: CASSMYRDNEQYF
J gene: TRBJ2-7
D gene: .
V gene: TRBV12-3/TRBV12-4
clone size: .

CDR3 DNA: TGCGCCAGCAGCTTCGTGGGGCAGGGACCCGGCGGGTCCTACAATGAGCAGTTCTTC
CDR3 protein: CASSFVGQGPGGSYNEQFF
J gene: TRBJ2-1
D gene: .
V gene: TRBV4-3
clone size: .

CDR3 DNA: TGTGCCAGCTCACCGAGGGGCTACGAGCAGTACTTC
CDR3 protein: CASSPRGYEQYF
J gene: TRBJ2-7
D gene: .
V gene: TRBV18
clone size: .

CDR3 DNA: TGTGCCAGCAGCAGAGGGAAAGGGCAAGCCTACGAGCAGTACTTC
CDR3 protein: CASSRGKGQAYEQYF
J gene: TRBJ2-7
D gene: .
V gene: TRBV7-9
clone size: few

CDR3 DNA: TGTGCCAGCAGTGAATTGGTGGGGGCGGCTAATGAAAAACTGTTTTTT
CDR3 protein: CASSELVGAANEKLFF
J gene: TRBJ1-4
D gene: .
V gene: TRBV6-1
clone size: once

CDR3 DNA: TGTGCCAGCAGCTTGCTCTCCTATAATTCACCCCTCCACTTT
CDR3 protein: CASSLLSYNSPLHF
J gene: TRBJ1-6
D gene: .
V gene: TRBV5-4
clone size: .

CDR3 DNA: TGTGCCAGTAGTATAGATAGGGAGGGAAAGGAGACCCAGTACTTC
CDR3 protein: CASSIDREGKETQYF
J gene: TRBJ2-5
D gene: TRBD2
V gene: TRBV19
clone size: .

CDR3 DNA: TGTGCCAGCAGCTTGGATTGGAGGTCTGGAAACACCATATATTTT
CDR3 protein: CASSLDWRSGNTIYF
J gene: TRBJ1-3
D gene: .
V gene: TRBV5-6
clone size: .

CDR3 DNA: TGCAGTGCCCCAGGGGTCTATGGCTACACCTTC
CDR3 protein: CSAPGVYGYTF
J gene: TRBJ1-2
D gene: .
V gene: TRBV20-1
clone size: .

CDR3 DNA: TGTGCCAGCAGCCGACCCGGGTGGTTCTATGGCTACACCTTC
CDR3 protein: CASSRPGWFYGYTF
J gene: TRBJ1-2
D gene: .
V gene: TRBV6-2/TRBV6-3
clone size: .

CDR3 DNA: TGTGCCAGCAGCCCTCCGGGGTTGACTAGCAATCAGCCCCAGCATTTT
CDR3 protein: CASSPPGLTSNQPQHF
J gene: TRBJ1-5
D gene: .
V gene: TRBV6-2/TRBV6-3
clone size: .

CDR3 DNA: TGTGCCAGCAGTCCCAGGAGTTCACCCCTCCACTTT
CDR3 protein: CASSPRSSPLHF
J gene: TRBJ1-6
D gene: .
V gene: TRBV6-5
clone size: .

CDR3 DNA: TGTGCCAGCAGCTTATTCTCAGGGTCGGGAAACACCATATATTTT
CDR3 protein: CASSLFSGSGNTIYF
J gene: TRBJ1-3
D gene: .
V gene: TRBV7-9
clone size: .

CDR3 DNA: TGTGCCAGCAGCTTGGTTGGGGTCTCCTACAATGAGCAGTTCTTC
CDR3 protein: CASSLVGVSYNEQFF
J gene: TRBJ2-1
D gene: .
V gene: TRBV5-4
clone size: .

CDR3 DNA: TGTGCCAGAGGCCGGGACAGGGGAGTTGTGCAGTACTTC
CDR3 protein: CARGRDRGVVQYF
J gene: TRBJ2-7
D gene: TRBD1
V gene: TRBV7-2
clone size: .

CDR3 DNA: TGTGCCTGGACAACTTGGACAGGTGGAAATTCACCCCTCCACTTT
CDR3 protein: CAWTTWTGGNSPLHF
J gene: TRBJ1-6
D gene: TRBD1
V gene: TRBV30
clone size: .

CDR3 DNA: TGTGCCAGCAGCCCACGTTTTTCCCTGGGGGCTTTCTTT
CDR3 protein: CASSPRFSLGAFF
J gene: TRBJ1-1
D gene: .
V gene: TRBV16
clone size: .